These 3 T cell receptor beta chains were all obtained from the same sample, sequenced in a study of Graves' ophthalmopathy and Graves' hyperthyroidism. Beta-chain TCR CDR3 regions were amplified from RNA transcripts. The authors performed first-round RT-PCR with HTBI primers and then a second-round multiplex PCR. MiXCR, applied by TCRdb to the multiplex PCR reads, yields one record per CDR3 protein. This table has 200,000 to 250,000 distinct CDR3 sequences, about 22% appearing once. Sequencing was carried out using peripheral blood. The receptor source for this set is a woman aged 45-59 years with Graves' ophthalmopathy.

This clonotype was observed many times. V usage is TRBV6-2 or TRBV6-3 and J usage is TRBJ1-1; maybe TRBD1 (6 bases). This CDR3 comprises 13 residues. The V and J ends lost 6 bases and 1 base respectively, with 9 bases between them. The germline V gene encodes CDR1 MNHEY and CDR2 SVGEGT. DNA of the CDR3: TGTGCCAGCAGCGTACAGGGGAACACTGAAGCTTTCTTT. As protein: CASSVQGNTEAFF.

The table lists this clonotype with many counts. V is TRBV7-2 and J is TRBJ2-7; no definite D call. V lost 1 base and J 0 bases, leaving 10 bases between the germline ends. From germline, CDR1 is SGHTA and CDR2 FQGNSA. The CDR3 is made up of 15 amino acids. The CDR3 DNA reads TGTGCCAGCAGCTTAGGGCAGGTTAGCTCCTACGAGCAGTACTTC. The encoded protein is CASSLGQVSSYEQYF.

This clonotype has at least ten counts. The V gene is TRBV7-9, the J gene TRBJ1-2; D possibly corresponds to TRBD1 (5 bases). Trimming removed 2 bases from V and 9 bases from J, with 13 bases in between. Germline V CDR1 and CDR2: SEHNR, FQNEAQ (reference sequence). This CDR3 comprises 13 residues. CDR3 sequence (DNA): TGTGCCAGCAGCTTACAGGGAGAGAGTCGCTACACCTTC. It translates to CASSLQGESRYTF.